Listed below are T cell receptor beta chains from one sample, sequenced in a study of cytomegalovirus exposure and HLA in healthy donors. TCRdb's copy holds only in-frame clones and misses some; the assay was immunoSEQ multiplex PCR. The sample lists tens of thousands of clones, 75% occurring once. Input material: PBMCs. The origin of the receptors is a woman aged 40 to 55 in good health and CMV-seropositive. Each CDR3 is given with its conserved first and last residue. The D gene is left open where the match is weak. Only some rows state a clone size, as once, few, many or a class for expanded clones.

CASSSNNGAGGSNEQFF,TGTGCCAGCAGTTCAAACAATGGAGCGGGGGGGAGCAATGAGCAGTTCTTC,TRBJ2-1,TRBD2,-,TRBV2
CASSPFTITGQNTEAFF,TGTGCCAGCAGTCCCTTCACCATAACAGGGCAGAACACTGAAGCTTTCTTT,TRBJ1-1,-,-,TRBV28
CASSPPSGGLTDTQYF,TGTGCCAGCTCCCCTCCCAGCGGGGGGCTCACAGATACGCAGTATTTT,TRBJ2-3,TRBD2,-,TRBV18
CASSPYSGGDNEQFF,TGCGCCAGCAGCCCTTATAGCGGGGGAGACAATGAGCAGTTCTTC,TRBJ2-1,TRBD2,-,TRBV4-1
CASSPRPVPGTEAFF,TGTGCCAGCAGCCCCCGGCCAGTCCCGGGCACTGAAGCTTTCTTT,TRBJ1-1,-,-,TRBV7-3
CASSQTGQGGNEKLFF,TGTGCCAGCAGCCAGACCGGACAGGGGGGAAATGAAAAACTGTTTTTT,TRBJ1-4,TRBD1,once,TRBV4-2
CAWKGGGYEQYF,TGTGCCTGGAAAGGGGGCGGCTACGAGCAGTACTTC,TRBJ2-7,TRBD1,-,TRBV30
CASSRQGEDGYTF,TGTGCCAGCAGCAGACAGGGAGAGGATGGCTACACCTTC,TRBJ1-2,TRBD1,-,TRBV5-6
CATSRLAVSYEQYF,TGTGCCACCAGCAGACTAGCGGTCTCCTACGAGCAGTACTTC,TRBJ2-7,TRBD2,-,TRBV15
CASGLTGTANEQYF,TGTGCTAGTGGTTTGACAGGAACGGCCAACGAGCAGTACTTC,TRBJ2-7,-,-,TRBV12-5
CASSLRSTGGNTIYF,TGTGCCAGCAGCTTACGATCGACTGGTGGAAACACCATATATTTT,TRBJ1-3,-,few,TRBV7-2
CASSSVAGGFF,TGTGCCAGCAGCAGCGTAGCGGGGGGGTTCTTC,TRBJ2-1,TRBD2,-,TRBV11-2
CASRFDRAQHF,TGTGCCAGCAGATTCGACAGGGCTCAGCATTTT,TRBJ1-5,TRBD1,-,TRBV6-1
CASTPSREGGRLHF,TGTGCCAGCACCCCGAGCCGGGAGGGCGGGCGCCTCCACTTT,TRBJ1-6,-,-,TRBV11-2
CASSLARDGGSYEQYF,TGTGCCAGCAGCTTAGCGCGGGACGGAGGGTCCTACGAGCAGTACTTC,TRBJ2-7,-,-,TRBV11-2
CASSYSGTGGNEQFF,TGTGCCAGCAGTTACAGTGGGACAGGGGGCAATGAGCAGTTCTTC,TRBJ2-1,TRBD1,-,TRBV6-6